These 25 T cell receptor beta chains originate from one sample sequenced in a study of T cells in Graves' hyperthyroidism and ophthalmopathy. There were TCR beta CDR3 regions amplified from RNA transcripts. During a first-round RT-PCR of the TCR CDR3, the HTBI primer set was used. Each CDR3 protein gets one entry after TCRdb re-called the multiplex PCR reads with MiXCR. The table records some 720,000 distinct CDR3 sequences, around 15% of them present only once. The sample consisted of blood. The source of these receptors is a young man with Graves' hyperthyroidism.

The gene calls are TRBV4-2 and TRBJ2-7; D possibly corresponds to TRBD2 (6 bases). The V and J ends lost 2 bases and 2 bases respectively, with 13 bases between them. The CDR3 sequence is 15 residues long. The germline CDR1 and CDR2 sequences are LGHNA and YNFKEQ. CDR3 DNA sequence: TGTGCCAGCAGCCAATTTAGCGGCCCCACCTACGAGCAGTACTTC. This gives the protein CASSQFSGPTYEQYF.

This clonotype appeared many times. The genes are TRBV28 and TRBJ2-7; TRBD2 might be the D (6 bases). Trimming took off 8 bases at V and 2 bases at J, with 13 bases between the two ends. The CDR3 runs to 13 residues. In germline, CDR1 is MDHEN, CDR2 SYDVKM. The CDR3: CASGRGNPYEQYF. CDR3 coding DNA: TGTGCCAGCGGGCGGGGCAATCCCTACGAGCAGTACTTC.

This clonotype has only a few counts. This chain connects TRBV28 to TRBJ2-7; 10 nucleotides align to TRBD1. The CDR3 spans 18 residues. CDR1 is MDHEN, CDR2 SYDVKM, per germline. J gave up 2 bases and V 3 bases, and 13 bases lay outside the gene matches. Here the CDR3 DNA reads TGTGCCAGCAGTTTCCCATCGACCCGACAGGGGGCCACCTACGAGCAGTACTTC. Its protein product is CASSFPSTRQGATYEQYF.

This clonotype is a singleton in its sample. It may be a read error: a sequence one base away is much more abundant. The chain is built from TRBV6-1 and TRBJ2-5, with D perhaps TRBD2 (5 bases). From germline, CDR1 is MNHNS and CDR2 SASEGT. The CDR3 has 14 residues. Trimming removed 0 bases from V and 7 bases from J, with 12 bases in between. CDR3 bases: TGTGCCAGCAGTGAAGCGGGAGAATGGGGGACCCAGTACTTC. Its translation is CASSEAGEWGTQYF.

The gene calls are TRBV6-2 or TRBV6-3 and TRBJ2-3; 13 nucleotides line up with TRBD2. The germline CDR1 and CDR2 sequences are MNHEY and SVGEGT. The CDR3 runs to 19 residues. With 5 bases clipped from V and 0 bases from J, the junction kept 11 bases outside the gene matches. The CDR3 bases are TGTGCCAGCAGTCATGGACTAGCGGGAGCCCACCTTAGCACAGATACGCAGTATTTT. This encodes CASSHGLAGAHLSTDTQYF.

In nucleotides, the CDR3 is TGCAGTGCTAGAAATGTCGCGGGACAGATACCCACAGCGTATTTT. Translating it yields CSARNVAGQIPTAYF. The chain has TRBV20-1 and TRBJ2-3; D is perhaps TRBD1 (7 bases). Germline lookup yields CDR1 DFQATT and CDR2 SNEGSKA (reference sequence). Trimming removed 2 bases at V and 14 bases at J, with 26 bases between. The CDR3 contains 15 residues.

The sample holds a few counts of this clonotype. The rearrangement uses TRBV13 and TRBJ2-1; 11 nucleotides match TRBD2. The CDR3 extends over 16 amino acids. Trimming took 5 bases from V and 3 from J; bases not matched to a gene: 6. CDR1 PRHDT and CDR2 FYEKMQ come from the germline V gene (reference sequence). The CDR3 loop is CASSQIAGGIYNEQFF. CDR3 sequence (DNA): TGTGCCAGCAGCCAGATAGCGGGAGGGATCTACAATGAGCAGTTCTTC.

Details on this clonotype: It may be a read error: a sequence one base away is much more abundant. The CDR3 does not close with the conserved phenylalanine or tryptophan, likely indicating a read error. This rearrangement joins TRBV3-1 to TRBJ1-1; D is possibly TRBD1 (5 bases). This CDR3 is 16 amino acids long. V lost 4 bases, J lost 0 bases, and 15 bases lay in between. In germline, CDR1 is LGHDT, CDR2 YNNKEL (reference sequence). The CDR3 protein is CASSPRGGYLNTEAFL. CDR3 nucleotides: TGTGCCAGCAGCCCGCGTGGGGGGTACTTGAACACTGAAGCTTTCCTT.

The chain is built from TRBV7-3 and TRBJ1-5, with D unresolved. There are 15 residues in the CDR3. Trimming shortened V by 5 bases and J by 3 bases, and 14 bases separated the two germline ends. Per the germline V gene, CDR1 is SGHTA and CDR2 is FQGTGA. The CDR3 loop is CASSLKDRPNQPQHF. The CDR3, as DNA: TGTGCCAGCAGCCTTAAGGACCGACCCAATCAGCCCCAGCATTTT.

Many counts were recorded for this clonotype. The J gene is TRBJ2-1, the V gene TRBV20-1; 11 bases align to TRBD2. Germline lookup yields CDR1 DFQATT and CDR2 SNEGSKA (reference sequence). The CDR3 has 13 amino acids. The ends lost 8 bases at V and 5 bases at J; junction bases unmatched: 5. The CDR3 loop is CSPGLAGDNEQFF. The CDR3 nucleotides are TGCAGTCCCGGACTAGCGGGCGACAATGAGCAGTTCTTC.

The chain uses TRBV5-5 and TRBJ2-1, with unresolved D. The length of the CDR3 is 14 residues. CDR1 is SGHKS and CDR2 is YYEKEE in the germline V gene (reference sequence). V was shortened by 1 base and J by 2 bases, with 7 bases between the two germline ends. In DNA form, the CDR3 reads TGTGCCAGCAGCTTGTGGGGTCCCTACAATGAGCAGTTCTTC. Translation gives CASSLWGPYNEQFF.

This clonotype was counted at least ten times. The chain is built from TRBV6-7 and TRBJ2-6; the D call may be TRBD1 or TRBD2 (5 bases each). TRBV6-7 is an ORF; its function is uncertain. This CDR3 region has 18 residues. V lost 5 bases and J lost 8, with 25 bases in between. The CDR3 region has the DNA TGTGCCAGCAGTAGATCAGGACGATTAGGGGTCGGGACCAACGTCCTGACTTTC. Residues: CASSRSGRLGVGTNVLTF.

The chain joins TRBV7-9 to TRBJ2-4, with no clear D. This CDR3 has 16 amino acids. CDR1 and CDR2 from the germline V gene are SEHNR and FQNEAQ (reference sequence). Trimming stripped 5 bases from V and 2 bases from J, with 16 bases between. The CDR3 region is CASSNGQYLTKNIQYF. The CDR3 DNA follows: TGTGCCAGCAGCAACGGCCAGTACCTAACCAAAAACATTCAGTACTTC.

This clonotype was counted ten times or more. The rearrangement joins TRBV18 to TRBJ2-7; unclear D gene. Germline loops: CDR1 KGHSH, CDR2 LQKENI. The CDR3 sequence is 14 residues long. The V gene lost 0 bases and the J gene lost 0 bases, with 6 bases spanning the gap. This CDR3 reads CASSPPSFSYEQYF. The CDR3, as DNA: TGTGCCAGCTCACCACCGAGTTTCTCCTACGAGCAGTACTTC.

This clonotype was detected only a few times. The genes are TRBV6-5 and TRBJ2-7; 9 bases line up with TRBD1. J gave up 5 bases and V 2 bases, and 16 bases lay outside the gene matches. The CDR3 extends over 18 amino acids. Germline CDR1 MNHEY, CDR2 SVGAGI. Here the CDR3 reads CASSYKGTGLHRSDEQYF. CDR3 DNA: TGTGCCAGCAGTTACAAGGGGACAGGGCTCCATAGGAGCGACGAGCAGTACTTC.

This clonotype was seen repeatedly, ten times or more. V is TRBV20-1 and J is TRBJ1-5, with D tentatively TRBD1 (5 bases). This CDR3 comprises 15 residues. Deletions cut 3 bases from V and 0 bases from J, with 12 bases between. Looked up from germline, CDR1 is DFQATT and CDR2 is SNEGSKA (reference sequence). Here the CDR3 reads CSASPQDYSNQPQHF. CDR3 sequence (DNA): TGCAGTGCTAGCCCACAGGATTATAGCAATCAGCCCCAGCATTTT.

This CDR3 is CASSTPRDSEYQYF. The CDR3 bases are TGTGCCAGCAGTACCCCCAGGGACTCAGAATACCAGTACTTC. The V gene is TRBV28, the J gene TRBJ2-5; TRBD2 is a possible D gene (6 bases). This CDR3 comprises 14 residues. CDR1 MDHEN and CDR2 SYDVKM come from the germline V gene. V was trimmed by 5 bases and J by 10 bases, leaving 20 bases between them.

This clonotype was recorded many times. The V and J genes are TRBV5-1 and TRBJ2-1; perhaps TRBD2 as D (6 bases). Per germline, CDR1 SGHRS and CDR2 YFSETQ. This CDR3 contains 16 residues. V gave up 4 bases and J gave up 0 bases, with 14 bases separating them. The CDR3 here is CASSPGTASSYNEQFF. DNA of the CDR3: TGCGCCAGCAGCCCAGGGACTGCCAGCTCCTACAATGAGCAGTTCTTC.

This clonotype was counted a few times. The rearrangement links TRBV6-2 or TRBV6-3 to TRBJ1-5, with 7 bases identical to TRBD1. Germline V gives CDR1 MNHEY, CDR2 SVGEGT. There are 13 residues in the CDR3. Trimming at V came to 10 bases and at J to 1 base, leaving 4 bases not matched to a gene. The CDR3 coding sequence is TGTGCCACGACAGGGATCAGCAATCAGCCCCAGCATTTT. Its protein product is CATTGISNQPQHF.

The chain joins TRBV28 to TRBJ2-7; 11 bases map to TRBD2. Germline CDR1 reads MDHEN; CDR2 reads SYDVKM. V lost 4 bases and J lost 6; bases outside the gene matches: 14. The CDR3 contains 17 residues. For the CDR3, the DNA is TGTGCCAGCAGTTATGCCCTTGTAGCGGGAGGGACCTGCGAGCAGTACTTC. Protein sequence: CASSYALVAGGTCEQYF.

The sample holds a few counts of this clonotype. The rearrangement links TRBV28 to TRBJ1-1; D is perhaps TRBD1 (5 bases). V was trimmed by 3 bases and J by 7 bases, leaving 12 bases between them. The V gene's germline CDR1 is MDHEN and CDR2 SYDVKM. CDR3 length: 13 amino acids. This CDR3 is CASSLVGRVEAFF. The CDR3 DNA sequence: TGTGCCAGCAGTTTGGTGGGGCGCGTTGAAGCTTTCTTT.

The chain uses TRBV27 and TRBJ1-5; D not certain. Trimming took off 3 bases at V and 2 bases at J, with 11 bases between the two ends. The length of the CDR3 is 15 residues. Germline V CDR1 and CDR2: MNHEY, SMNVEV (reference sequence). The chain's CDR3 is CASSLVAARNQPQHF. CDR3 DNA: TGTGCCAGCAGTTTGGTGGCAGCGCGCAATCAGCCCCAGCATTTT.

A note on this clonotype: The conserved phenylalanine or tryptophan normally closing the CDR3 is absent here, so this likely arose from a read error. This chain connects TRBV18 to TRBJ2-3; D possibly corresponds to TRBD1 (5 bases). The germline gives CDR1 KGHSH, CDR2 LQKENI. V was cut by 4 bases and J by 0 bases, with 14 bases left in between. The CDR3 length is 16 residues. The CDR3 DNA follows: TGTGCCAGCTCACGCCTTTCAGGGCCTAGCACAGATACGCAGTATTCT. This gives the protein CASSRLSGPSTDTQYS.

This rearrangement joins TRBV6-2 or TRBV6-3 to TRBJ2-1, with 7 bases aligning to TRBD2. CDR1 is MNHEY and CDR2 is SVGEGT in the germline V gene. J lost 0 bases, V lost 0 bases, and 2 bases had no gene match. CDR3 length: 16 residues. CDR3 nucleotides: TGTGCCAGCAGTTACTCGGGGGGGTACTCCTACAATGAGCAGTTCTTC. Amino acids: CASSYSGGYSYNEQFF.

V is TRBV4-1 and J is TRBJ2-1; D is unresolved. Trimming shortened V by 0 bases and J by 13 bases, and 19 bases separated the two germline ends. Germline V gene data show CDR1 as MGHRA and CDR2 as YSYEKL. The CDR3 spans 15 residues. Here the CDR3 DNA reads TGCGCCAGCAGCCAAGATAGTGGGTCTGGAGCCTTTCAGTTCTTC. This codes for CASSQDSGSGAFQFF.